This T cell receptor beta chain was sequenced in a study of response to subunit inactivated influenza vaccine. Findings of the study overall: Authors suggested seasonal influenza vaccinations each recruit few new T cells.

Points on this clonotype: Antigen specificity is unknown.

MiXCR was run by TCRdb on the RT-PCR reads, yielding one entry per CDR3 protein. The profile shows under 200,000 distinct CDR3 sequences, about an eighth of them singletons. Germline V gene lookup returns CDR1 GTSNPN and CDR2 SVGIG (reference sequence). The CDR3 has 14 residues. The V end lost 2 bases, the J end lost 7 bases, and 15 bases lay between the germline ends. These data were also reused for a study on T cells expressing NK-cell markers. That source adds: UMIs accompanied the 5'RACE template switching by which TCR beta cDNA was made. Specificity for HCMV among expanded NKG2C+ T cell clones was not established.

The J gene is TRBJ2-1, the V gene TRBV30; no definite D call. The specimen comprised CD8+ T cells sorted from PBMCs, sampled 12 days after vaccination. This clonotype was obtained from a man in his fifties or sixties who received an inactivated influenza vaccine. In nucleotides, the CDR3 is TGTGCCTGGAGTACCTCCGCCTATGTTAATGAGCAGTTCTTC. Translated, it gives CAWSTSAYVNEQFF.